This TCR beta chain is drawn from a study of vaccination effects on CD4 cells after COVID-19. Findings and limits, study-wide: Infection- and vaccine-induced clones contracted markedly late after vaccination.

Worth noting for this clone: As yet, its antigen is unknown.

This CDR3 spans 15 amino acids. From germline, CDR1 is WNHNN and CDR2 SYGVQD (reference sequence). Deletions cut 0 bases from V and 5 bases from J, with 11 bases between. Ahead of sequencing, the ViraFEST assay grew antigen-specific CD4+ T cells using viral peptide pools. At the end of about 9 days of culture, CD4+ T cells were isolated. Participants completed two doses of the BNT162b2 or mRNA-1273 vaccine. Data came from immunoSEQ multiplex PCR; TCRdb stores just in-frame clones and leaves some out. The data show roughly 71,000 clones, with 76% seen just once and more than 0.9% held by the top ten. Sequencing used CD4+ T cells from PBMCs cultured with HCoV-OC43 spike peptides, obtained after COVID-19 vaccination. Subset: HCoV-OC43 spike overlapping peptide pool stimulation. The sequence was obtained from a human donor who received a COVID-19 vaccine. V and J are TRBV10-1 and TRBJ2-1; weak D call: TRBD2 (6 bases). CDR3 region: CASSESGDFDNEQFF. The CDR3 DNA is TGCGCCAGCAGTGAGTCGGGGGACTTTGACAATGAGCAGTTCTTC.